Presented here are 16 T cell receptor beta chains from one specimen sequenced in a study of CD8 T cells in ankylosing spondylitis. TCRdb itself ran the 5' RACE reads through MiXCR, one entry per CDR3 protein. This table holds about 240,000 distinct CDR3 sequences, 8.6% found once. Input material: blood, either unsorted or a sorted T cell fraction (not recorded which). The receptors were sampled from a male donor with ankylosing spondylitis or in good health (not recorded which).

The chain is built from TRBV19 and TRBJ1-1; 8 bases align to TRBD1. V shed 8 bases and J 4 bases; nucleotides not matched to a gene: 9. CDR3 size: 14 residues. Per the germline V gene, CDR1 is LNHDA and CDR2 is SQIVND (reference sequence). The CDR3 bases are TGTGCCAGTGATGACAGGGGTGCGAGCACTGAAGCTTTCTTT. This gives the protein CASDDRGASTEAFF.

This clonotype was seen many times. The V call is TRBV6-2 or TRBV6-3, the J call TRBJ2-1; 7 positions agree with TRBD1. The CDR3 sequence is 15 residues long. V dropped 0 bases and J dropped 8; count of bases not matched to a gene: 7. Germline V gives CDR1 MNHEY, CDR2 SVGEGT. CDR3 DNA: TGTGCCAGCAGTTACTCCACGAACAGGGGAGATGAGCAGTTCTTC. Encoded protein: CASSYSTNRGDEQFF.

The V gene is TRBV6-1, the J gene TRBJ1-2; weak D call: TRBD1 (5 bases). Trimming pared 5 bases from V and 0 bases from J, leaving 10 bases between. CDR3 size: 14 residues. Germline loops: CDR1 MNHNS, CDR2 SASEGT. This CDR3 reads CASSQQGANYGYTF. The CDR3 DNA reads TGTGCCAGCAGTCAGCAGGGAGCTAACTATGGCTACACCTTC.

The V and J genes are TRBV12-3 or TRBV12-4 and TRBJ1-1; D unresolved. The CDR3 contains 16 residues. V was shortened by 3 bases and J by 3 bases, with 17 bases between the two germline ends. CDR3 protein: CASSFKSGTGYTEAFF. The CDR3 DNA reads TGTGCCAGCAGTTTCAAGTCTGGCACCGGCTACACTGAAGCTTTCTTT.

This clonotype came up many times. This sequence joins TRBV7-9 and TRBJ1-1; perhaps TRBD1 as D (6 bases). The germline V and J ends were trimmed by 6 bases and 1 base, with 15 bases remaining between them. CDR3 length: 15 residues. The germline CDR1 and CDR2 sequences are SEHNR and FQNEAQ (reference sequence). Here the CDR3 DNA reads TGTGCCAGCAGGAAAAGGGACACGGCGAACACTGAAGCTTTCTTT. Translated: CASRKRDTANTEAFF.

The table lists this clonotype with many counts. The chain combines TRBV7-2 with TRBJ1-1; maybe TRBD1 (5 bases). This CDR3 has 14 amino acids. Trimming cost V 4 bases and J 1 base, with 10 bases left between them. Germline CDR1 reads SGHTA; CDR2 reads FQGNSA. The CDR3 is CASSSAGGNTEAFF. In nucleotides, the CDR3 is TGTGCCAGCAGCTCCGCGGGGGGGAACACTGAAGCTTTCTTT.

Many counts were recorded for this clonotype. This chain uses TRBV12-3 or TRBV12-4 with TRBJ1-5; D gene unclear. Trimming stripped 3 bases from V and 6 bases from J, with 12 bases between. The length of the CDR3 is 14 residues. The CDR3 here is CASSFGSPLQPQHF. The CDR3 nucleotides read TGTGCCAGCAGTTTCGGGAGCCCCCTTCAGCCCCAGCATTTT.

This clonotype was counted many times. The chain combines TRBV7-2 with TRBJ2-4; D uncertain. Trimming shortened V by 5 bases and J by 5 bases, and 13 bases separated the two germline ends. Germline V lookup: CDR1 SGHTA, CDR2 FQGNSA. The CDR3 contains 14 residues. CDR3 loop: CASSPEVGQNIQYF. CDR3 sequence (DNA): TGTGCCAGCAGCCCAGAGGTTGGGCAAAACATTCAGTACTTC. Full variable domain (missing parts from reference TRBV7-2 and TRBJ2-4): GAGVSQSPSNKVTEKGKDVELRCDPISGHTALYWYRQSLGQGLEFLIYFQGNSAPDKSGLPSDRFSAERTGGSVSTLTIQRTQQEDSAVYLCASSPEVGQNIQYFGAGTRLSVL.

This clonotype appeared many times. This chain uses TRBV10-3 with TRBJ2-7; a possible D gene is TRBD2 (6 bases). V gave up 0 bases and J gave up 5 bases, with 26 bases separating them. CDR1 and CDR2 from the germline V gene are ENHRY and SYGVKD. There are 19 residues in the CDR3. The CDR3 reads CAISESKGTPSALRDEQYF. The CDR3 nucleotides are TGTGCCATCAGTGAGTCGAAAGGGACTCCTAGCGCTCTGCGGGACGAGCAGTACTTC.

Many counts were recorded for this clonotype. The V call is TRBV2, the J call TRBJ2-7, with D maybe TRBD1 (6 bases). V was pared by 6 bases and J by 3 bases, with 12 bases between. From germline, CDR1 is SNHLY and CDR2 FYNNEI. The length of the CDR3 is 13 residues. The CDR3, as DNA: TGTGCCAGCAGGGGGGACACGCTCTACGAGCAGTACTTC. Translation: CASRGDTLYEQYF. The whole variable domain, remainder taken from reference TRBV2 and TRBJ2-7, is EPEVTQTPSHQVTQMGQEVILRCVPISNHLYFYWYRQILGQKVEFLVSFYNNEISEKSEIFDDQFSVERPDGSNFTLKIRSTKLEDSAMYFCASRGDTLYEQYFGPGTRLTVT.

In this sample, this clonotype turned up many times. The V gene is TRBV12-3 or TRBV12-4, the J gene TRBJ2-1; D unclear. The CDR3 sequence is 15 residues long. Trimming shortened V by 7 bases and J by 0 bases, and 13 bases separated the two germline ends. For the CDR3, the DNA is TGTGCCAGCAAACTATCGGATAGCTCCTACAATGAGCAGTTCTTC. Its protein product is CASKLSDSSYNEQFF.

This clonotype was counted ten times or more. Here the CDR3 DNA reads TGTGCCAGTAGTGACCCGAGAACTAACACTGAAGCTTTCTTT. This encodes CASSDPRTNTEAFF. The chain is built from TRBV19 and TRBJ1-1, with no clear D. Trimming removed 5 bases from V and 2 bases from J, with 12 bases in between. From germline, CDR1 is LNHDA and CDR2 SQIVND (reference sequence). The length of the CDR3 is 14 residues.

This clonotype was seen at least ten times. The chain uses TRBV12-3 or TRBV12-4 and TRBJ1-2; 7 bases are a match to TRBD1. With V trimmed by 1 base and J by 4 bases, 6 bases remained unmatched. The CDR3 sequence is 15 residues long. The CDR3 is CASSLGLGTAYGYTF. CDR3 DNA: TGTGCCAGCAGTTTAGGATTAGGGACAGCCTATGGCTACACCTTC.

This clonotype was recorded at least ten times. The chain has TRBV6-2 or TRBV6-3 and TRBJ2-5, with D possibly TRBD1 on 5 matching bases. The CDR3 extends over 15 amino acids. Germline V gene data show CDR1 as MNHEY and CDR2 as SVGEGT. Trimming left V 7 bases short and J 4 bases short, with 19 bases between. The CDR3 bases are TGTGCCAGCATACCCTATGGGGCCACGGGAGAGACCCAGTACTTC. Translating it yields CASIPYGATGETQYF.

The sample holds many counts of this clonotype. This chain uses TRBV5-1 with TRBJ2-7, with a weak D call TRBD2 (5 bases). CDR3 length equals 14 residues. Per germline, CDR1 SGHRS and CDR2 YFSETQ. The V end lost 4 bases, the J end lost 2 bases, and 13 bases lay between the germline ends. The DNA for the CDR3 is TGCGCCAGCAGCGCGGAGGCAAAGACCTACGAGCAGTACTTC. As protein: CASSAEAKTYEQYF.

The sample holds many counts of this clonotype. This CDR3 is CASRLSSGEETQYF. Written as DNA, the CDR3 is TGTGCCAGCAGACTCTCTAGCGGGGAAGAGACCCAGTACTTC. The chain couples TRBV12-3 or TRBV12-4 to TRBJ2-5; 9 bases are a match to TRBD2. The CDR3 consists of 14 residues. With 6 bases clipped from V and 3 bases from J, the junction kept 5 bases outside the gene matches.